Listed here is a single TCR beta chain. Its specificity is not known. The record originates from a study of naive and memory T cell subsets. Cells stained for CD3, CD4, CD8, CD45RA and CD27 were sorted into four subsets. Two oligonucleotides, mixed equimolar, formed the beta constant-region primer covering TRBC1 and TRBC2. Nested alpha and beta constant-region primers with the SP2 primer drove four PCR rounds on ligated cDNA. TCRdb passed the UMI-ligation and nested PCR reads through MiXCR, listing each CDR3 protein once. The table lists over 100,000 distinct CDR3 sequences, roughly 14% of them singletons. Overall study findings and caveats: From naive to CM, EM and EMRA, diversity decreased and Gini increased. Possibly reflecting memory cells re-expressing CD45RA, a few larger clonotypes occurred in naive repertoires, especially CD8.

Germline-derived CDR1 and CDR2 are LNHDA and SQIVND (reference sequence). The CDR3 length is 13 residues. Trimming shortened V by 5 bases and J by 0 bases, and 8 bases separated the two germline ends. The clonotype was recovered from a human donor in good health. The rearrangement uses TRBV19 and TRBJ2-7; D is possibly TRBD1 or TRBD2 (5 bases each). The sample consisted of naive CD8+ T cells from blood. The CDR3 DNA sequence: TGTGCCAGTAGTTGGGACCGCTCCTACGAGCAGTACTTC. Its protein product is CASSWDRSYEQYF.